The present T cell receptor (beta chain) was sequenced within a study of blood T cells in healthy people across ages. PCR was performed a second time for about 7 to 11 cycles using a sample-barcoded 5' primer and a J-beta primer mix. MiXCR was run by TCRdb on the 5' RACE reads, yielding one entry per CDR3 protein. The repertoire holds more than 800,000 distinct CDR3 sequences, 29% seen once, with 15% to 20% in the top ten. Germline V lookup: CDR1 DFQATT, CDR2 SNEGSKA (reference sequence). This CDR3 is 14 amino acids long. After removal of 0 bases from V and 8 bases from J, the junction contained 8 bases not matched to a gene. This clonotype was seen ten or more times.

The clonotype was recovered from a woman of 80 years or more in good health. The chain couples TRBV20-1 to TRBJ1-2, with TRBD1 matching 8 bases. Material: blood. For the CDR3, the DNA is TGCAGTGCTAGAGATGGTTGGACAGGGTCAGGCTACACCTTC. Translated, it gives CSARDGWTGSGYTF.